This TCR beta chain was sequenced in a study of blood T cells in healthy people across ages. Overall study findings and caveats: For the donors, CMV status was unknown and possibly confounded expanded clonotype changes.

Individuals who donated were healthy Caucasians from Russia aged roughly 6 to 95. PCR was performed a second time for about 7 to 11 cycles using a sample-barcoded 5' primer and a J-beta primer mix. TCRdb processed the 5' RACE reads anew with MiXCR; each CDR3 protein has one entry. The sample holds some 760,000 distinct CDR3 sequences, 20% to 30% seen once. This clonotype was found once. What it binds is not known. Per the germline V gene, CDR1 is LNHNV and CDR2 is YYDKDF (reference sequence). The CDR3 spans 15 residues. V was shortened by 0 bases and J by 4 bases, with 12 bases between the two germline ends. The sample also formed part of further work on T cells of mothers and their children. That investigation notes: Each donor was one of three healthy Caucasian mothers or one of their six children. For the second PCR, the M1S primer put in sample barcodes and 2-4 random nucleotides.

Material: blood. This receptor was taken from a boy aged 5-17 years in good health. This chain connects TRBV15 to TRBJ2-5; D might be TRBD2 (6 bases). In DNA form, the CDR3 reads TGTGCCACCAGCAGAGATATGGCGGGAAGAGAGACCCAGTACTTC. It translates to CATSRDMAGRETQYF.